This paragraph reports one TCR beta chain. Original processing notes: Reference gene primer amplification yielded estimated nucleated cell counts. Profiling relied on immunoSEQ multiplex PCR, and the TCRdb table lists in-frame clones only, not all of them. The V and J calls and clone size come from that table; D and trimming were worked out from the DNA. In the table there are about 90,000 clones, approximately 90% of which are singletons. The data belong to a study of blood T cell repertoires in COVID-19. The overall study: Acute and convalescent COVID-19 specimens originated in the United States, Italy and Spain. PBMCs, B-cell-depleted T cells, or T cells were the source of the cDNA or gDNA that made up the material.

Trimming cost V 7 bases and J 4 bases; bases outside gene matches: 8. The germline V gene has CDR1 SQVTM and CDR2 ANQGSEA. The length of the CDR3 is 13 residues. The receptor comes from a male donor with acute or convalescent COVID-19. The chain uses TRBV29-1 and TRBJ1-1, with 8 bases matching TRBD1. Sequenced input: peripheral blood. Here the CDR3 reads CSGTDRVGTEAFF. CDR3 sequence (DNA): TGCAGCGGTACGGACAGGGTTGGCACTGAAGCTTTCTTT.